The 30 T cell receptor beta chains in this list originate from one sample, sequenced in a study of T cell repertoires in cytomegalovirus infection. From the reads, TCRdb called clonotypes with MiXCR, one entry per CDR3 protein. The sample lists some 940,000 distinct CDR3 sequences; roughly 30% were seen once. Their specific antigens are unknown. The sample in question was cultured CD8+ T cells from PBMCs, obtained from culture after CMV antigen stimulation. These TCRs come from a human donor in good health (CMV status not recorded). Some clones in this sample may be carry-over from other donors' samples.

This clonotype has a handful of counts. The rearrangement links TRBV11-3 to TRBJ2-1, with D possibly matching TRBD2 (5 bases). The CDR3 runs to 14 residues. Trimming pared 1 base from V and 4 bases from J, leaving 8 bases between. Germline V lookup: CDR1 SGHNT, CDR2 YENEEA. The CDR3 loop reads CASSLVGIYNEQFF. The CDR3 DNA reads TGTGCCAGCAGCTTAGTCGGGATTTACAATGAGCAGTTCTTC.

The V and J genes are TRBV6-2 or TRBV6-3 and TRBJ2-5; TRBD1 agrees at 7 bases. The CDR3 spans 16 residues. After removal of 6 bases from V and 3 bases from J, the junction contained 13 bases not matched to a gene. Germline CDR1 is MNHEY and CDR2 is SVGEGT. CDR3 nucleotide sequence: TGTGCCAGCAGGACCGAAAAACCGGGACAGAAAGAGACCCAGTACTTC. Its translation: CASRTEKPGQKETQYF.

V is TRBV6-2 or TRBV6-3 and J is TRBJ2-5; D may correspond to TRBD1 or TRBD2 (6 bases each). The CDR3 loop spans 13 amino acids. V was cut by 7 bases and J by 2 bases, with 11 bases left in between. The V gene's germline CDR1 is MNHEY and CDR2 SVGEGT. CDR3 sequence reads: CASMIGGQETQYF. CDR3 nucleotides: TGTGCCAGCATGATAGGGGGGCAAGAGACCCAGTACTTC.

The chain carries TRBV15 and TRBJ1-1; D unresolved. Trimming took off 0 bases at V and 4 bases at J, with 12 bases between the two ends. The length of the CDR3 is 15 residues. CDR1 LNHNV and CDR2 YYDKDF come from the germline V gene (reference sequence). The CDR3: CATSRESGVFTEAFF. In DNA, the CDR3 is TGTGCCACCAGCAGAGAGTCTGGGGTTTTCACTGAAGCTTTCTTT.

In this sample, this clonotype turned up a few times. The rearrangement links TRBV6-2 or TRBV6-3 to TRBJ2-7; 7 positions agree with TRBD1. The J segment lost 0 bases and the V segment lost 7 bases, leaving 3 bases of the junction unmatched. Germline V CDR1 and CDR2: MNHEY, SVGEGT. This CDR3 spans 13 amino acids. CDR3 sequence: CASKGTDSYEQYV. The CDR3 DNA reads TGTGCCAGCAAGGGGACAGACTCCTACGAGCAGTACGTC.

This clonotype has only a few counts. The gene calls are TRBV27 and TRBJ1-2; 9 bases align to TRBD1. CDR3 length: 13 amino acids. The ends lost 3 bases at V and 7 bases at J; junction bases unmatched: 3. The germline V gene encodes CDR1 MNHEY and CDR2 SMNVEV (reference sequence). CDR3 sequence: CASSLGTGFGYTF. The CDR3 DNA follows: TGTGCCAGCAGTTTGGGGACAGGGTTTGGCTACACCTTC.

This clonotype was counted only a few times. The chain recombines TRBV5-4 with TRBJ1-1, with 9 bases lining up with TRBD1. CDR3 size: 14 residues. CDR1 and CDR2 from the germline V gene are SGHNT and YYREEE (reference sequence). V trimming: 0 bases; J trimming: 6 bases; junction bases outside the gene matches: 3. As DNA, the CDR3 is TGTGCCAGCAGCTTGGGACAGGGGGAAGCTGAAGCTTTCTTT. Protein sequence: CASSLGQGEAEAFF.

The chain combines TRBV27 with TRBJ1-2, with 8 positions matching TRBD1. Per the germline V gene, CDR1 is MNHEY and CDR2 is SMNVEV (reference sequence). The CDR3 runs 15 residues. V lost 4 bases and J lost 5; bases outside the gene matches: 9. The CDR3 protein is CASSYWTGRNYGYTF. In nucleotides, the CDR3 is TGTGCCAGCAGTTACTGGACAGGGAGGAATTATGGCTACACCTTC.

This chain uses TRBV19 with TRBJ1-2, with unresolved D. CDR1 is LNHDA and CDR2 is SQIVND in the germline V gene (reference sequence). Trimming removed 5 bases from V and 3 bases from J, with 13 bases in between. The CDR3 is made up of 14 amino acids. The CDR3 DNA reads TGTGCCAGTAGTCCCAGCAGCCTTGACTATGGCTACACCTTC. Protein product: CASSPSSLDYGYTF.

V gene TRBV27 combines with J gene TRBJ1-1; 7 bases match TRBD1. Germline-derived CDR1 and CDR2 are MNHEY and SMNVEV (reference sequence). This CDR3 spans 13 amino acids. The junction had 7 bases not matched to a gene; V was cut back by 5 bases and J by 7 bases. The CDR3 bases are TGTGCCAGCAGTACCCAGGGGGTGGTTGAAGCTTTCTTT. This encodes CASSTQGVVEAFF.

V gene TRBV11-2 combines with J gene TRBJ2-2; D perhaps matches TRBD1 (7 bases). There are 14 residues in the CDR3. The ends were cut back, 5 bases at V and 3 bases at J, with 10 bases in the middle. CDR1 SGHAT and CDR2 FQNNGV come from the germline V gene. As DNA, the CDR3 is TGTGCCAGCAGCCCAGGGGGGTACACCGGGGAGCTGTTTTTT. Protein: CASSPGGYTGELFF.

V gene TRBV12-3 or TRBV12-4 combines with J gene TRBJ2-5; D ambiguous. This CDR3 is built from 15 residues. Trimming left V 8 bases short and J 5 bases short, with 21 bases between. The CDR3 DNA follows: TGTGCCAGCCAGTTTTCGAAAGGCTGGCAGGAGACCCAGTACTTC. It yields the protein CASQFSKGWQETQYF.

V usage is TRBV6-1 and J usage is TRBJ2-1; 7 bases match TRBD1. Germline V CDR1 and CDR2: MNHNS, SASEGT. The CDR3 has 15 residues. V lost 10 bases, J lost 10 bases, and 19 bases stayed unmatched. CDR3 residues: CATSPGRGIGIEQFF. CDR3 bases: TGTGCCACCTCCCCTGGCAGGGGGATAGGTATAGAGCAGTTCTTC.

V usage is TRBV6-5 and J usage is TRBJ1-3; D uncertain. The length of the CDR3 is 15 residues. V was clipped by 2 bases and J by 2 bases, with 10 bases between them. Germline CDR1 MNHEY, CDR2 SVGAGI. The CDR3 nucleotides are TGTGCCAGCAGTTACCGGGCCCAACCTGGAAACACCATATATTTT. Encoded protein: CASSYRAQPGNTIYF.

The gene calls are TRBV11-2 and TRBJ2-1; 11 positions agree with TRBD2. Germline CDR1 SGHAT, CDR2 FQNNGV. The CDR3 contains 17 residues. V was pared by 5 bases and J by 7 bases, with 13 bases of the junction left unmatched. CDR3 in amino acids: CASSPKKLAGGRNEQFF. In nucleotides, the CDR3 is TGTGCCAGCAGCCCCAAGAAGCTAGCGGGGGGCCGGAATGAGCAGTTCTTC.

This clonotype has only a few counts. The CDR3: CASSLSTGVYDEQYF. The DNA for the CDR3 is TGTGCCAGCAGTTTATCCACAGGGGTCTACGACGAGCAGTACTTC. The chain joins TRBV27 to TRBJ2-7; 7 positions match TRBD1. Germline V gives CDR1 MNHEY, CDR2 SMNVEV (reference sequence). The length of the CDR3 is 15 residues. The trim removed 0 bases at V and 5 bases at J, leaving 7 bases unmatched.

The chain recombines TRBV7-9 with TRBJ2-1, with 13 bases identical to TRBD2. Losses at the gene ends were 5 bases for V and 9 bases for J; bases not matched to a gene: 16. The CDR3 totals 18 residues. Germline CDR1 SEHNR, CDR2 FQNEAQ (reference sequence). In DNA form, the CDR3 reads TGTGCCAGCAGCCAGGGGGAAACTAGCGGGGGGGCTCAACGTGAGCAGTTCTTC. This translates into CASSQGETSGGAQREQFF.

V usage is TRBV7-9 and J usage is TRBJ2-7; weak D call: TRBD1 (5 bases). The CDR3 runs to 15 residues. V lost 0 bases, J lost 2 bases, and 11 bases lay in between. Germline V gene sequence: CDR1 SEHNR, CDR2 FQNEAQ (reference sequence). CDR3: CASSLAGLGAYEQYF. In DNA, the CDR3 is TGTGCCAGCAGCTTAGCAGGTTTAGGGGCCTACGAGCAGTACTTC. The variable domain in full, with the rest retrieved from reference TRBV7-9 and TRBJ2-7, is DTGVSQNPRHKITKRGQNVTFRCDPISEHNRLYWYRQTLGQGPEFLTYFQNEAQLEKSRLLSDRFSAERPKGSFSTLEIQRTEQGDSAMYLCASSLAGLGAYEQYFGPGTRLTVT.

The V call is TRBV7-9, the J call TRBJ2-7, with 7 bases fitting TRBD1. This CDR3 spans 18 amino acids. V lost 4 bases and J lost 4; bases outside the gene matches: 19. Germline V gene sequence: CDR1 SEHNR, CDR2 FQNEAQ (reference sequence). The CDR3: CASSSPTAGSSRGYEQYF. The CDR3 region has the DNA TGTGCCAGCAGCTCCCCCACGGCTGGATCGTCCAGGGGGTACGAGCAGTACTTC.

The V gene is TRBV5-6, the J gene TRBJ1-2, with no clear D. The CDR3 is made up of 11 amino acids. The germline V gene encodes CDR1 SGHDT and CDR2 YYEEEE. Trimming shortened V by 2 bases and J by 8 bases, and 7 bases separated the two germline ends. CDR3 sequence (DNA): TGTGCCAGCAGCTTCTCCGTGGGCTACACCTTC. Protein: CASSFSVGYTF.

The chain links TRBV14 to TRBJ2-2; no clear D gene. Germline-derived CDR1 and CDR2 are SGHDN and FVKESK. The CDR3 sequence is 18 residues long. The V and J ends lost 4 bases and 2 bases respectively, with 20 bases between them. In nucleotides, the CDR3 is TGTGCCAGCAGCCCGAATGACCGGGTCTTACCTAACACCGGGGAGCTGTTTTTT. Translated: CASSPNDRVLPNTGELFF.

The gene calls are TRBV3-1 and TRBJ1-1, with 11 bases that match TRBD1. This CDR3 contains 14 residues. V lost 0 bases to trimming and J lost 8 bases; unmatched junction nucleotides: 2. CDR1 and CDR2 from the germline V gene are LGHDT and YNNKEL (reference sequence). CDR3 in DNA: TGTGCCAGCAGCCAAGAATGGGACAGGGGGGAAGCTTTCTTT. Residues: CASSQEWDRGEAFF. The full variable domain, with the rest looked up from reference TRBV3-1 and TRBJ1-1, is DTAVSQTPKYLVTQMGNDKSIKCEQNLGHDTMYWYKQDSKKFLKIMFSYNNKELIINETVPNRFSPKSPDKAHLNLHINSLELGDSAVYFCASSQEWDRGEAFFGQGTRLTVV.

At least ten counts were recorded for this clonotype. V gene TRBV6-1 combines with J gene TRBJ2-3, with D unresolved. V was shortened by 2 bases and J by 0 bases, with 15 bases between the two germline ends. The CDR3 is 17 amino acids. Germline CDR1 and CDR2: MNHNS and SASEGT. CDR3 nucleotides: TGTGCCAGCAGTGAATGGTGGGCCAGCCTTAGCACAGATACGCAGTATTTT. It yields the protein CASSEWWASLSTDTQYF.

The V gene is TRBV12-3 or TRBV12-4, the J gene TRBJ2-5, with a tentative D call TRBD1 (6 bases). V lost 2 bases, J lost 5 bases, and 15 bases lay in between. The CDR3 runs 15 residues. DNA for the CDR3: TGTGCCAGCAGTTTATCCCCAGGGGCCGCGGAGACCCAGTACTTC. It encodes CASSLSPGAAETQYF.

The chain carries TRBV7-8 and TRBJ2-7; D may be TRBD1 or TRBD2 (5 bases each). In germline, CDR1 is SGHVS, CDR2 FQNEAQ. CDR3 length: 13 residues. Between the trimmed V and J ends, which lost 2 bases and 2 bases, there was a span of 7 bases. CDR3 in DNA: TGTGCCAGCAGCTTACTGGGGGCCTACGAGCAGTACGTC. Translated: CASSLLGAYEQYV.

This chain connects TRBV2 to TRBJ2-1; no definite D call. The germline V gene encodes CDR1 SNHLY and CDR2 FYNNEI. V gave up 6 bases and J gave up 5 bases, with 20 bases separating them. The CDR3 is made up of 16 amino acids. Written as DNA, the CDR3 is TGTGCCAGCAGCACCACGGCTGTTCCCAGGAACAATGAGCAGTTCTTC. Its protein product is CASSTTAVPRNNEQFF.

On this clonotype: One junction end disagrees with the germline gene, perhaps due to a read error. The chain employs TRBV12-3 or TRBV12-4 and TRBJ2-1; D not certain. The length of the CDR3 is 13 residues. The CDR3 region is CVSHRGSKGEQFF. CDR3 sequence (DNA): TGTGTCAGCCACCGCGGATCGAAGGGTGAGCAGTTCTTC.

This clonotype came up many times. This sequence joins TRBV7-9 and TRBJ1-1; weak D call: TRBD1 (5 bases). Germline assignment: CDR1 SEHNR and CDR2 FQNEAQ (reference sequence). This CDR3 region has 16 residues. V dropped 7 bases and J dropped 5 bases, with 23 bases sitting between them. The CDR3 coding sequence is TGTGCCAGCATCCCCGACGCGGCAGGGCGGGTAACTGAAGCTTTCTTT. Protein: CASIPDAAGRVTEAFF.

This clonotype showed up just a few times. This chain uses TRBV4-1 with TRBJ2-5; the match to TRBD2 covers 9 bases. The trim removed 1 base at V and 5 bases at J, leaving 5 bases unmatched. Germline V gene lookup returns CDR1 MGHRA and CDR2 YSYEKL. The CDR3 length is 15 residues. The CDR3 DNA is TGCGCCAGCAGCCAAGGGGCGGGGGGGCGGGAGACCCAGTACTTC. The encoded protein is CASSQGAGGRETQYF.

This clonotype was recorded many times. Germline and junction disagree at one end, which may indicate a read error. The chain uses TRBV27 and TRBJ1-1; D is unclear. The CDR3 contains 13 residues. CDR1 MNHEY and CDR2 SMNVEV come from the germline V gene (reference sequence). This CDR3 reads CASSLSVNTEAFF. CDR3 DNA: TGTGCCAGCAGCTTATCTGTGAACACTGAAGCTTTCTTT.